These T cell receptor beta chains were read from a single sample in a study of control samples from healthy donors and cancer patients. The method was immunoSEQ multiplex PCR; TCRdb's version includes in-frame clones alone and lacks a portion of them. In the table there are about 120,000 clones, 93% of which are singletons. The sequenced material came from blood. These receptors all come from a man aged 30 to 45 in good health. Each CDR3 is given with its conserved first and last residue. Each record gives: D gene, CDR3 length, V gene, J gene, CDR3 DNA, CDR3 protein. A D gene is named only where the DNA matches it firmly.

d_call: NA; cdr3_length: 12; v_call: TRBV11-2; j_call: TRBJ1-3; cdr3_nt: TGTGCCAGCAGCTCGACGGGAAACACCATATATTTT; cdr3_aa: CASSSTGNTIYF
d_call: TRBD1; cdr3_length: 14; v_call: TRBV6-5; j_call: TRBJ1-5; cdr3_nt: TGTGCCAGCAGTCCCCGGACAGGGAAACAGCCCCAGCATTTT; cdr3_aa: CASSPRTGKQPQHF
d_call: NA; cdr3_length: 22; v_call: TRBV4-2; j_call: TRBJ1-1; cdr3_nt: TGTGCCAGCAGCCAAGAGAGGGATGGGGGCGCCGGGTTAAGGGGAATGAACACTGAAGCTTTCTTT; cdr3_aa: CASSQERDGGAGLRGMNTEAFF
d_call: NA; cdr3_length: 14; v_call: TRBV27; j_call: TRBJ2-1; cdr3_nt: TGTGCCAGCTCACCCGGGACTGGATGGGTTGAGCAGTTCTTC; cdr3_aa: CASSPGTGWVEQFF
d_call: NA; cdr3_length: 14; v_call: TRBV27; j_call: TRBJ2-3; cdr3_nt: TGTGCCAGCAGTTTATCGACCTTCACAGATACGCAGTATTTT; cdr3_aa: CASSLSTFTDTQYF
d_call: NA; cdr3_length: 12; v_call: TRBV24-1; j_call: TRBJ2-2; cdr3_nt: TGTGCCACCTCGCGTGACACCGGGGAGCTGTTTTTT; cdr3_aa: CATSRDTGELFF
d_call: NA; cdr3_length: 13; v_call: TRBV5-1; j_call: TRBJ1-2; cdr3_nt: TGCGCCAGCAGACCGGAGACGCAGGGCGGCTACACCTTC; cdr3_aa: CASRPETQGGYTF
d_call: NA; cdr3_length: 15; v_call: TRBV27; j_call: TRBJ1-1; cdr3_nt: TGTGCCAGCAGTATCAGGACCGAAGGTGGCACTGAAGCTTTCTTT; cdr3_aa: CASSIRTEGGTEAFF
d_call: NA; cdr3_length: 13; v_call: TRBV28; j_call: TRBJ2-2; cdr3_nt: TGTGCCAGCAGTTTCGATGCCCCCGGGGAGCTGTTTTTT; cdr3_aa: CASSFDAPGELFF
d_call: NA; cdr3_length: 12; v_call: TRBV5-8; j_call: TRBJ1-2; cdr3_nt: TGTGCCTCACGGAGGGTCGACTATGGCTACACCTTC; cdr3_aa: CASRRVDYGYTF
d_call: NA; cdr3_length: 17; v_call: TRBV9; j_call: TRBJ1-3; cdr3_nt: TGTGCCAGCAGCGTTAGGGACCCACAGGACTCTGGAAACACCATATATTTT; cdr3_aa: CASSVRDPQDSGNTIYF
d_call: NA; cdr3_length: 14; v_call: TRBV18; j_call: TRBJ2-5; cdr3_nt: TGTGCCAGCTCACCTTGGGAAGAAGAAGAGACCCAGTACTTC; cdr3_aa: CASSPWEEEETQYF
d_call: NA; cdr3_length: 13; v_call: TRBV6-5; j_call: TRBJ2-1; cdr3_nt: TGTGCCAGCAGTTACCAGGGGCGGAATGAGCAGTTCTTC; cdr3_aa: CASSYQGRNEQFF
d_call: TRBD2; cdr3_length: 17; v_call: TRBV27; j_call: TRBJ2-1; cdr3_nt: TGTGCCAGCAGTCCCCTTGCCAGCGGGGGCTCCTACAATGAGCAGTTCTTC; cdr3_aa: CASSPLASGGSYNEQFF
d_call: NA; cdr3_length: 16; v_call: TRBV7-9; j_call: TRBJ1-2; cdr3_nt: TGTGCCAGCAGCTTGCAGGGCCCGCGGTTTTTGTCTGGCTACACCTTC; cdr3_aa: CASSLQGPRFLSGYTF
d_call: NA; cdr3_length: 15; v_call: TRBV19; j_call: TRBJ2-1; cdr3_nt: TGTGCCAGCAAAAGGGTAGGGGGAGGCTACAATGAGCAGTTCTTC; cdr3_aa: CASKRVGGGYNEQFF
d_call: NA; cdr3_length: 14; v_call: TRBV11-2; j_call: TRBJ1-2; cdr3_nt: TGTGCCAGCAGCTTAGACGATGACAAATATGGCTACACCTTC; cdr3_aa: CASSLDDDKYGYTF
d_call: NA; cdr3_length: 15; v_call: TRBV14; j_call: TRBJ2-2; cdr3_nt: TGTGCCAGCAGCCAAGATCGGGGGGCGTACGGGGAGCTGTTTTTT; cdr3_aa: CASSQDRGAYGELFF
d_call: TRBD1; cdr3_length: 14; v_call: TRBV2; j_call: TRBJ2-5; cdr3_nt: TGTGCCAGCATTCGGACAGGGTATATGGAGACCCAGTACTTC; cdr3_aa: CASIRTGYMETQYF
d_call: TRBD2; cdr3_length: 15; v_call: TRBV9; j_call: TRBJ2-7; cdr3_nt: TGTGCCAGCAGCGTAGCTACGGGGGGGGAGGACGAAGCGTACTTC; cdr3_aa: CASSVATGGEDEAYF
d_call: NA; cdr3_length: 17; v_call: TRBV11-2; j_call: TRBJ2-1; cdr3_nt: TGTGCCAGCAGCCGGAAACGACTGCCTAGCTCCTACAATGAGCAGTTCTTC; cdr3_aa: CASSRKRLPSSYNEQFF
d_call: NA; cdr3_length: 14; v_call: TRBV3-1/TRBV3-2; j_call: TRBJ2-7; cdr3_nt: TGTGCCAGCAGCCCGACCACAGGGATCGACGAGCAGTACTTC; cdr3_aa: CASSPTTGIDEQYF
d_call: NA; cdr3_length: 15; v_call: TRBV4-1; j_call: TRBJ2-3; cdr3_nt: TGCGCCAGCAGCCAAGAACAGGGATCCACAGATACGCAGTATTTT; cdr3_aa: CASSQEQGSTDTQYF
d_call: NA; cdr3_length: 15; v_call: TRBV3-1/TRBV3-2; j_call: TRBJ2-2; cdr3_nt: TGTGCCAGCAGCCCAGGGGGGGGGAACACCGGGGAGCTGTTTTTT; cdr3_aa: CASSPGGGNTGELFF